This T cell receptor beta chain was found in a study of blood T cell repertoires in COVID-19. Study at large: Both acute and convalescent COVID-19 samples were obtained from the United States, Italy and Spain.

This CDR3 has 16 amino acids. Per germline, CDR1 SEHNR and CDR2 FQNEAQ (reference sequence). V lost 1 base and J lost 2, with 13 bases in between. Clones were read by immunoSEQ multiplex PCR, and TCRdb kept only the in-frame ones, dropping some. The data show about 99,000 clones, 85% to 90% seen once. This chain uses TRBV7-9 with TRBJ2-3; no clear D. This TCR came from a human donor in a cohort sampled during active COVID-19. Sequencing used peripheral blood. CDR3 sequence reads: CASSLVSTTNTDTQYF. The CDR3 nucleotides read TGTGCCAGCAGCTTAGTGTCTACTACAAACACAGATACGCAGTATTTT.